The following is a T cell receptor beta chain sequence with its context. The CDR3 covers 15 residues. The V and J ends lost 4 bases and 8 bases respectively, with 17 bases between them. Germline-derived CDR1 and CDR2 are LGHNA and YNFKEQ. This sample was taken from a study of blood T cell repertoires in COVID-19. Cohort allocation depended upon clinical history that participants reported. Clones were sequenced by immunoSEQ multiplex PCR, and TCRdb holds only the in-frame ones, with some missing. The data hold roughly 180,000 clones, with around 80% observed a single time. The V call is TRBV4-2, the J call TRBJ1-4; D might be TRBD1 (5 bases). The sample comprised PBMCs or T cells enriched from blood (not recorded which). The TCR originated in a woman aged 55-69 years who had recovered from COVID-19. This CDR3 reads CASSPEAGTQEKLFF. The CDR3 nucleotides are TGTGCCAGCAGCCCCGAGGCAGGGACTCAGGAAAAACTGTTTTTT.